Below, 14 T cell receptor beta chains from the same sample are listed, as sequenced in a study of T cells after yellow fever vaccination. TCRdb ran MiXCR on the 5' RACE reads and lists one entry per CDR3 protein. The table shows over 150,000 distinct CDR3 sequences, with about 7% occurring only once. Specimen: CD4+ T cells sorted from PBMCs, collected less than 6 days after the first yellow fever vaccination. These receptors all stem from a man in his late teens or twenties who received the YFV17D yellow fever vaccine.

This clonotype came up many times. This chain links TRBV18 with TRBJ2-7; possibly TRBD2 for D (5 bases). This CDR3 region has 13 residues. CDR1 and CDR2 from the germline V gene are KGHSH and LQKENI. Trimming removed 2 bases from V and 3 bases from J, with 8 bases in between. In DNA form, the CDR3 reads TGTGCCAGCTCACCAGCAGCGGACTACGAGCAGTACGTC. Amino acids: CASSPAADYEQYV.

The table lists this clonotype with many counts. The chain is built from TRBV7-2 and TRBJ2-3; D remains ambiguous. The germline V and J ends were trimmed by 5 bases and 0 bases, with 9 bases remaining between them. In germline, CDR1 is SGHTA, CDR2 FQGNSA. CDR3 size: 14 residues. CDR3 residues: CASSLTLSTDTQYF. The CDR3 DNA sequence: TGTGCCAGCAGCCTTACCCTGAGCACAGATACGCAGTATTTT.

Comments on this clonotype: This may stem from a read error, because a much larger clone lies one nucleotide away. This chain connects TRBV6-1 to TRBJ1-1; weak D call: TRBD1 (5 bases). Per the germline V gene, CDR1 is MNHNS and CDR2 is SASEGT. The CDR3 totals 13 residues. V was cut by 2 bases and J by 6 bases, with 10 bases left in between. Written as DNA, the CDR3 is TGTGCCAGCAGTGAAAGAGGGGACGCTGAAGCTTTCTTT. Protein sequence: CASSERGDAEAFF.

This clonotype has more than one count but fewer than ten. The chain employs TRBV18 and TRBJ2-5; 8 nucleotides match TRBD1. V gave up 3 bases and J gave up 4 bases; unmatched junction bases: 4. CDR3 length: 14 residues. From germline, CDR1 is KGHSH and CDR2 LQKENI. The CDR3 sequence is CASSPATGGETQYF. The DNA of the CDR3 is TGTGCCAGCTCACCCGCTACAGGGGGAGAGACCCAGTACTTC. Full variable domain (rest looked up from reference TRBV18 and TRBJ2-5): NAGVMQNPRHLVRRRGQEARLRCSPMKGHSHVYWYRQLPEEGLKFMVYLQKENIIDESGMPKERFSAEFPKEGPSILRIQQVVRGDSAAYFCASSPATGGETQYFGPGTRLLVL.

For this clonotype: A much larger clone differs from this one at a single base, so this may be a read error. This chain links TRBV6-1 with TRBJ2-3; D is possibly TRBD1 (5 bases). The germline gives CDR1 MNHNS, CDR2 SASEGT. The CDR3 contains 14 residues. CDR3 coding DNA: TGTGTCAGCAGCCACAGGTCTGACACAGATACGCAGTATTTT. Translation: CVSSHRSDTDTQYF.

The V call is TRBV20-1, the J call TRBJ1-5; D is unclear. V dropped 3 bases and J dropped 6 bases, with 12 bases sitting between them. This CDR3 has 13 residues. The V gene's germline CDR1 is DFQATT and CDR2 SNEGSKA (reference sequence). Here the CDR3 reads CSARGSYPQPQHF. CDR3 DNA: TGCAGTGCTAGGGGGTCTTACCCTCAGCCCCAGCATTTT.

This clonotype was seen more than once but under ten times. This sequence joins TRBV18 and TRBJ1-5; no clear D gene. Trimming took off 3 bases at V and 3 bases at J, with 6 bases between the two ends. CDR1 is KGHSH, CDR2 LQKENI, per germline. CDR3 size: 13 residues. The DNA for the CDR3 is TGTGCCAGCTCACCCCAGTCCAATCAGCCCCAGCATTTT. This encodes CASSPQSNQPQHF.

This clonotype showed up many times. This chain uses TRBV7-9 with TRBJ2-2; a possible D gene is TRBD2 (6 bases). There are 16 residues in the CDR3. CDR1 and CDR2 (germline): SEHNR, FQNEAQ (reference sequence). The germline V and J ends were trimmed by 3 bases and 6 bases, with 17 bases remaining between them. CDR3 in DNA: TGTGCCAGCAGCTTTGGGGGTTCCGGGACTCCCGGGGAGCTGTTTTTT. Translation: CASSFGGSGTPGELFF. The whole variable domain, filled in from reference TRBV7-9 and TRBJ2-2, reads DTGVSQNPRHKITKRGQNVTFRCDPISEHNRLYWYRQTLGQGPEFLTYFQNEAQLEKSRLLSDRFSAERPKGSFSTLEIQRTEQGDSAMYLCASSFGGSGTPGELFFGEGSRLTVL.

This clonotype was detected only a few times. This chain links TRBV6-2 or TRBV6-3 with TRBJ1-5, with TRBD1 as a possible D gene (6 bases). CDR1 and CDR2 from the germline V gene are MNHEY and SVGEGT. Trimming took off 2 bases at V and 11 bases at J, with 10 bases between the two ends. The CDR3 loop spans 12 amino acids. CDR3 coding DNA: TGTGCCAGCAGTTACCTCGAGGGGGCCCAGCATTTT. It encodes CASSYLEGAQHF.

As for this clonotype: This sequence may be a read error, since a much larger clone differs from it by one base. The chain recombines TRBV7-9 with TRBJ2-5; a possible D gene is TRBD1 (6 bases). The CDR3 runs to 15 residues. The germline V gene encodes CDR1 SEHNR and CDR2 FQNEAQ (reference sequence). For the CDR3, the DNA is TGTGCCAGCAGTATCAGGGGCGGGTACCATGAGACCCAGTACTTC. Amino acids: CASSIRGGYHETQYF.

This clonotype was recorded a few times. The V gene is TRBV9, the J gene TRBJ2-5, with D hard to call. The germline V gene encodes CDR1 SGDLS and CDR2 YYNGEE. CDR3 length equals 14 residues. V was shortened by 1 base and J by 2 bases, with 9 bases between the two germline ends. CDR3 nucleotide sequence: TGTGCCAGCAGCGTATCTAGTGGGCAAGAGACCCAGTACTTC. It specifies CASSVSSGQETQYF.

Many counts were recorded for this clonotype. The chain is built from TRBV7-2 and TRBJ2-5; 9 nucleotides align to TRBD2. V was pared by 5 bases and J by 4 bases, with 11 bases of the junction left unmatched. Germline loops: CDR1 SGHTA, CDR2 FQGNSA. There are 16 residues in the CDR3. The CDR3 loop reads CASSPGGSGGGETQYF. CDR3 in DNA: TGTGCCAGCAGCCCGGGGGGTAGCGGGGGAGGAGAGACCCAGTACTTC. The full variable domain, its missing parts supplied by reference TRBV7-2 and TRBJ2-5, is GAGVSQSPSNKVTEKGKDVELRCDPISGHTALYWYRQSLGQGLEFLIYFQGNSAPDKSGLPSDRFSAERTGGSVSTLTIQRTQQEDSAVYLCASSPGGSGGGETQYFGPGTRLLVL.

This clonotype has at least ten counts. J is TRBJ2-7 and V is TRBV6-5, with D unclear. Germline V gives CDR1 MNHEY, CDR2 SVGAGI. The CDR3 has 12 residues. The ends were cut back, 7 bases at V and 0 bases at J, with 7 bases in the middle. CDR3 in amino acids: CASIGSSYEQYF. CDR3 nucleotides: TGTGCCAGCATCGGCAGCTCCTACGAGCAGTACTTC.

This rearrangement joins TRBV3-1 to TRBJ2-3; 12 nucleotides agree with TRBD2. Germline CDR1 is LGHDT and CDR2 is YNNKEL (reference sequence). The CDR3 length is 14 residues. V dropped 5 bases and J dropped 5; count of bases not matched to a gene: 2. The CDR3: CASSSTSGGDTQYF. The CDR3, as DNA: TGTGCCAGCAGCTCGACTAGCGGGGGAGATACGCAGTATTTT.